This is a list of T cell receptor beta chains from one sample in a study of T-cell reconstitution after alpha-beta-depleted transplantation in children. TCRdb used MiXCR to reprocess the PCR reads, holding one entry per CDR3 protein. The sample yields just under 250,000 distinct CDR3 sequences, about 25% seen once. Sequences were derived from PBMCs, sampled before TCRalphabeta/CD19-depleted stem cell transplant. These receptors all stem from a girl aged 2-10 years with Fanconi anemia, due to receive a stem cell transplant. The CDR3 runs from the conserved cysteine through the conserved F or W. Fields, in order: clone size, J gene, D gene, V gene, CDR3 DNA, CDR3 protein. D genes are given only for firm matches. Clone sizes are given selectively: once, few, many, or a class where the clone is expanded.

clone_size: many
j_call: TRBJ2-3
d_call: -
v_call: TRBV12-3/TRBV12-4
cdr3_nt: TGTGCCAGCAGTCTGTATCCCGGCACAGATACGCAGTATTTT
cdr3_aa: CASSLYPGTDTQYF

clone_size: -
j_call: TRBJ2-4
d_call: TRBD1
v_call: TRBV3-1
cdr3_nt: TGTGCCAGCAGCCAGGACAGGCCCAACCTTTTAGCCAAAAACATTCAGTACTTC
cdr3_aa: CASSQDRPNLLAKNIQYF

clone_size: many
j_call: TRBJ2-1
d_call: TRBD1
v_call: TRBV9
cdr3_nt: TGTGCCAGCAGCGGGTCCAGGGGACAGGGTGGCAATGAGCAGTTCTTC
cdr3_aa: CASSGSRGQGGNEQFF

clone_size: many
j_call: TRBJ1-1
d_call: -
v_call: TRBV20-1
cdr3_nt: TGCAGTGCTAGAGATGTGTACGAAGCTTTCTTT
cdr3_aa: CSARDVYEAFF

clone_size: many
j_call: TRBJ2-5
d_call: -
v_call: TRBV12-3/TRBV12-4
cdr3_nt: TGTGCCAGCAGTTGGGGACAATTTCAAGAGACCCAGTACTTC
cdr3_aa: CASSWGQFQETQYF

clone_size: -
j_call: TRBJ2-1
d_call: TRBD2
v_call: TRBV11-2
cdr3_nt: TGTGCCAGCAGCAATATATCGGGACTAGCGGGAGCGAGGACCTACAATGAGCAGTTCTTC
cdr3_aa: CASSNISGLAGARTYNEQFF

clone_size: -
j_call: TRBJ2-1
d_call: -
v_call: TRBV20-1
cdr3_nt: TGCAGTGCTAGAGATCGGCCAGGTAGCAATGAGCAGTTCTTC
cdr3_aa: CSARDRPGSNEQFF

clone_size: -
j_call: TRBJ2-7
d_call: -
v_call: TRBV27
cdr3_nt: TGTGCCAGCAGTTTAAACCCGATCAACGAGCAGTACTTC
cdr3_aa: CASSLNPINEQYF

clone_size: many
j_call: TRBJ2-3
d_call: -
v_call: TRBV30
cdr3_nt: TGTGCCTGGACGACAGGCCTGGGAGATACGCAGTATTTT
cdr3_aa: CAWTTGLGDTQYF

clone_size: few
j_call: TRBJ1-1
d_call: TRBD1
v_call: TRBV4-1
cdr3_nt: TGCGCCAGCAGCCATCTGGGACAGGCGGGCGCTGAAGCTTTCTTT
cdr3_aa: CASSHLGQAGAEAFF

clone_size: few
j_call: TRBJ2-6
d_call: TRBD1
v_call: TRBV27
cdr3_nt: TGTGCCAGCAGAAGACGTACGGGACAGGGGGCTAGGGCCAACGTCCTGACTTTC
cdr3_aa: CASRRRTGQGARANVLTF

clone_size: many
j_call: TRBJ2-7
d_call: TRBD2
v_call: TRBV7-2
cdr3_nt: TGTGCCAGCAGCCTACAAAACGGACTAGCGGGAGGGGAGCAGTACTTC
cdr3_aa: CASSLQNGLAGGEQYF

clone_size: few
j_call: TRBJ1-2
d_call: -
v_call: TRBV5-1
cdr3_nt: TGCGCCAGCAGACCTGACGCCCAAGTGGGGGGGCTCACCTTC
cdr3_aa: CASRPDAQVGGLTF

clone_size: -
j_call: TRBJ1-2
d_call: -
v_call: TRBV20-1
cdr3_nt: TGCAGTGCCATAGTGGCCGAAAATTATGGCTACACCTTC
cdr3_aa: CSAIVAENYGYTF

clone_size: few
j_call: TRBJ1-5
d_call: -
v_call: TRBV15
cdr3_nt: TGTGCCACCAGCAGAGATCGGGCGGTCAATCAGCCCCAGCATTTT
cdr3_aa: CATSRDRAVNQPQHF

clone_size: few
j_call: TRBJ2-1
d_call: TRBD2
v_call: TRBV7-2
cdr3_nt: TGTGCCAGCAGCTCCCAAGCTGCTGCGGGGGGGCTGATTGTTCTCTTC
cdr3_aa: CASSSQAAAGGLIVLF

clone_size: -
j_call: TRBJ2-1
d_call: TRBD2
v_call: TRBV20-1
cdr3_nt: TGCAGTGGAGGCGGGGGTCTCAATGAGCAGTTCTTC
cdr3_aa: CSGGGGLNEQFF

clone_size: -
j_call: TRBJ1-1
d_call: -
v_call: TRBV5-5
cdr3_nt: TGTGCCAGCAGCTTGCCTGGTTCCACTGAAGCTTTCTTT
cdr3_aa: CASSLPGSTEAFF

clone_size: -
j_call: TRBJ2-3
d_call: -
v_call: TRBV20-1
cdr3_nt: TGCAGTGCTAGAGACATCCTATACACAGATACGCAGTATTTT
cdr3_aa: CSARDILYTDTQYF

clone_size: -
j_call: TRBJ1-1
d_call: TRBD1
v_call: TRBV20-1
cdr3_nt: TGCAGTGCACACAGGGGCCGCGCTTTCTTT
cdr3_aa: CSAHRGRAFF

clone_size: many
j_call: TRBJ2-2
d_call: TRBD2
v_call: TRBV18
cdr3_nt: TGTGCCAGCTCACCAAGAACTAGCGGGGTGCCCAACACCGGGGAGCTGTTTTTT
cdr3_aa: CASSPRTSGVPNTGELFF

clone_size: -
j_call: TRBJ1-2
d_call: -
v_call: TRBV20-1
cdr3_nt: TGCAGTGCCGATCGACGGTTCTATGGCTACACCTTC
cdr3_aa: CSADRRFYGYTF

clone_size: few
j_call: TRBJ2-1
d_call: -
v_call: TRBV20-1
cdr3_nt: TGCAGTGCTAGAGGGCTGAGCGTGAATGAGCAGTTCTTC
cdr3_aa: CSARGLSVNEQFF

clone_size: -
j_call: TRBJ2-3
d_call: -
v_call: TRBV7-2
cdr3_nt: TGTGCCGACAAGCTACAGGGCCACACAGATACGCAGTATTTT
cdr3_aa: CADKLQGHTDTQYF

clone_size: many
j_call: TRBJ2-7
d_call: TRBD1
v_call: TRBV29-1
cdr3_nt: TGCAGCGGGAGGAGGACAGGGTCCTACGAGCAGTACTTC
cdr3_aa: CSGRRTGSYEQYF

clone_size: -
j_call: TRBJ2-1
d_call: -
v_call: TRBV20-1
cdr3_nt: TGCAGTGCTAGAGCATGGGGGCTCTCCTACAATGAGCAGTTCTTC
cdr3_aa: CSARAWGLSYNEQFF

clone_size: many
j_call: TRBJ1-3
d_call: -
v_call: TRBV4-2
cdr3_nt: TGTGCCAGCAGCCAAAAGTTCTGGGGGCCTGGAAACACCATATATTTT
cdr3_aa: CASSQKFWGPGNTIYF

clone_size: few
j_call: TRBJ2-5
d_call: -
v_call: TRBV25-1
cdr3_nt: TGTGCCAGCAGTCACAGGGACCCCCAAGAGACCCAGTACTTC
cdr3_aa: CASSHRDPQETQYF

clone_size: -
j_call: TRBJ2-7
d_call: TRBD2
v_call: TRBV5-1
cdr3_nt: TGCGCCAGCAGCGCCGGGACTAGCAGATACGAGCAGTACTTC
cdr3_aa: CASSAGTSRYEQYF

clone_size: -
j_call: TRBJ2-3
d_call: -
v_call: TRBV20-1
cdr3_nt: TGCAGTGCTAGAGGCTTGGATACGCAGTATTTT
cdr3_aa: CSARGLDTQYF

clone_size: -
j_call: TRBJ2-3
d_call: TRBD1
v_call: TRBV6-5
cdr3_nt: TGTGCCAGCAGTTACGCGGACAGGAGCACAGATACGCAGTATTTT
cdr3_aa: CASSYADRSTDTQYF

clone_size: -
j_call: TRBJ2-3
d_call: -
v_call: TRBV29-1
cdr3_nt: TGCAGCGTAGCGGACACCAGTTATACGCAGTATTTT
cdr3_aa: CSVADTSYTQYF

clone_size: many
j_call: TRBJ2-1
d_call: -
v_call: TRBV12-3/TRBV12-4
cdr3_nt: TGTGCCAGCAGTCTCCCCCCATTGGGGGCCATCAATGAGCAGTTCTTC
cdr3_aa: CASSLPPLGAINEQFF

clone_size: few
j_call: TRBJ2-3
d_call: TRBD2
v_call: TRBV6-5
cdr3_nt: TGTGCCAGCAGTTTGACGTTAGCGGGAGTTAGCACAGATACGCAGTATTTT
cdr3_aa: CASSLTLAGVSTDTQYF

clone_size: -
j_call: TRBJ2-5
d_call: -
v_call: TRBV25-1
cdr3_nt: TGTGCCAGCAGTGAATCTCGGGGTTGGGGAGAGACCCAGTACTTC
cdr3_aa: CASSESRGWGETQYF

clone_size: -
j_call: TRBJ2-5
d_call: -
v_call: TRBV11-2
cdr3_nt: TGTGCCAGCAGCTTAGATCTAATGGAGACCCAGTACTTC
cdr3_aa: CASSLDLMETQYF

clone_size: -
j_call: TRBJ2-7
d_call: -
v_call: TRBV7-3
cdr3_nt: TGTGCCAGCAGCTTGGCCGCCGGGACCTCCTACGAGCAGTACTTC
cdr3_aa: CASSLAAGTSYEQYF

clone_size: -
j_call: TRBJ1-5
d_call: TRBD1
v_call: TRBV28
cdr3_nt: TGTGCCAGCGGGACAGGGGGACAGCCCCAGCATTTT
cdr3_aa: CASGTGGQPQHF

clone_size: many
j_call: TRBJ2-7
d_call: -
v_call: TRBV12-3/TRBV12-4
cdr3_nt: TGTGCCAGCAGTTTCTTGAGAATCGAGCAGTACTTC
cdr3_aa: CASSFLRIEQYF

clone_size: few
j_call: TRBJ2-5
d_call: TRBD1
v_call: TRBV7-2
cdr3_nt: TGTGCCAGCAGGACTGGGACAGGGGGGTTTGAGACCCAGTACTTC
cdr3_aa: CASRTGTGGFETQYF

clone_size: -
j_call: TRBJ1-2
d_call: TRBD1
v_call: TRBV20-1
cdr3_nt: TGCAGTGCTAGAGATGAGGGACAGGGGTATGGCTACACCTTC
cdr3_aa: CSARDEGQGYGYTF